This T cell receptor (beta chain) stems from a study of OX40 agonist ivuxolimab in advanced cancers. About the study as a whole: The costimulatory receptor OX40 (CD134) was targeted by ivuxolimab, a fully human IgG2 agonistic monoclonal antibody. Partial responses occurred in three dose-escalation patients, of whom one had hepatocellular carcinoma and two had cutaneous melanoma. Of the 50 to 55 dose-escalation patients, hepatocellular carcinoma was present in approximately 20, melanoma in some 15, renal cell carcinoma in 9 and head and neck cancer in 9. The monotherapy dose-escalation portion (N of about 57 patients) of the phase I ivuxolimab trial is reported in the paper. Prior anti-PD-1, anti-PD-L1 or anti-CTLA-4 therapy was permitted, and checkpoint inhibitors had been received by around 39% of dose-escalation patients. The point of sequencing TCRbeta in the periphery was to test whether ivuxolimab changed TCR sequence diversity and drove clonal T-cell expansion. Intravenous ivuxolimab was administered to patients every 2 weeks at six dose levels: 0.01, 0.1, 0.3, 1.5, 3 and 10 mg/kg. In the dose-escalation cohort, around four fifths of patients were male, and the mean age was around 60 years, with a range of about 23 to 90.

Overall study outcomes, separate from this receptor: After ivuxolimab, more expanded clones were found on average in CD8+ T cells than in CD4+ T cells. At doses from 0.1 to 3.0 mg/kg, clonal expansion was seen in both CD4+ and CD8+ blood T cells between baseline and week 6. Low levels of normalized T-cell clonal expansion were also seen in some patients who did not respond. The antigen specificity of the clonally expanded peripheral T cells was not determined. In the 0.1-3.0 mg/kg groups, partial responders had among the lowest normalized peripheral clonal expansion, particularly in CD8+ T cells.

Genomic DNA was isolated from the sorted cells so that the TCRbeta CDR3 region could be sequenced. The immunoSEQ Assay was used to sequence the TCRbeta CDR3 regions. In TCRdb, the immuneACCESS table is reduced to in-frame sequences with V and J assigned. These tables do not hold every clone; where another copy was compared, an unresolved V gene accounts for under half, and the others remain unexplained. The sample table shows roughly 25,000 clones, and 78% are seen once. The ten biggest clones cover 1.1% to 1.5% of the sample. The germline V gene provides CDR1 MNHEY and CDR2 SVGAGI. The CDR3 runs 14 residues from the cysteine to the phenylalanine. The CDR3 DNA has 42 bases and is translated from base 1. The germline V and J ends show losses of 2 bases and 6 bases respectively, and no gene match explains 3 bases of the junction. Patients with a history of autoimmune disease or receiving systemic immunosuppression were excluded from the trial. Peripheral blood for TCR sequencing was collected from all dose cohorts at baseline, on cycle 4 day 1, and on cycle 7 day 1. Samples were obtained from an open-label, multicenter, first-in-human phase I dose-escalation trial of ivuxolimab. Adults with locally advanced or metastatic head and neck squamous cell, hepatocellular, melanoma or renal cell carcinoma were enrolled in the trial. Before TCR sequencing, CD4+ T cells and CD8+ T cells were sorted from peripheral blood as separate populations.

Comments on this clone: The antigen it recognizes is unknown. No base qualities exist here, and no much larger clone lies one base off it.

The specimen comprised CD4+ or CD8+ T cells sorted from blood, sampled in a trial of the OX40 agonist ivuxolimab. The origin of this receptor is an adult with an advanced solid tumor such as melanoma, head and neck, liver or kidney cancer. The sequence is built from TRBV6-5 and TRBJ1-1; TRBD1 matches 10 bases in the middle. This receptor has the CDR3 CASSYRGQGAEAFF. The bases are TGTGCCAGCAGTTACCGCGGACAGGGGGCTGAAGCTTTCTTT.